This passage covers 15 T cell receptor beta chains from one sample sequenced in a study of Tregs in tolerant kidney transplant recipients. Related graft donors supplied nonmyeloablative bone marrow transplants, and mixed chimerism was transient. Assay: immunoSEQ multiplex PCR; the TCRdb copy retains only in-frame clones and omits some. Seen here are 55,000 to 75,000 clones, around 87% observed once, and the top ten hold around 4.1%. The input for sequencing was CD4+ T cells from blood (PBMCs), taken 6 months after the transplant. The receptors originated from a human patient who received a combined kidney and bone marrow transplant. Some T cells may originate from the graft donor.

In this sample, this clone turned up a few times. The rearrangement links TRBV28 to TRBJ2-5; TRBD2 matches 8 bases. The germline CDR1 and CDR2 sequences are MDHEN and SYDVKM. The V segment lost 5 bases and the J segment 1 base; nucleotides outside the gene matches: 6. The length of the CDR3 is 15 residues. The CDR3 nucleotides are TGTGCCAGCAGTGCACTGGGGACTAGCCAAGAGACCCAGTACTTC. This encodes CASSALGTSQETQYF.

The chain uses TRBV11-3 and TRBJ2-7, with D hard to call. CDR3 length equals 14 residues. CDR1 and CDR2 (germline): SGHNT, YENEEA. V shed 3 bases and J shed 3 bases, with 12 bases lying between them. CDR3 in DNA: TGTGCCAGCAGCTTCCAAGCAGGCCTCTACGAGCAGTACTTC. Translated, it gives CASSFQAGLYEQYF.

The chain couples TRBV7-2 to TRBJ2-5; D perhaps matches TRBD2 (6 bases). TRBJ2-7 explains the end of the DNA better; the J call may be wrong. Germline V gene lookup returns CDR1 SGHTA and CDR2 FQGNSA. This CDR3 region has 15 residues. The CDR3 loop is CASSFRSGRSYEQYF. In DNA, the CDR3 is TGTGCCAGCAGCTTCCGCAGCGGGCGGTCCTACGAGCAGTACTTC.

A single count supports this clone. The chain links TRBV5-1 to TRBJ2-3, with TRBD2 matching over 13 bases. Losses at the gene ends were 3 bases for V and 4 bases for J; bases not matched to a gene: 8. This CDR3 spans 17 amino acids. Germline CDR1 SGHRS, CDR2 YFSETQ. The CDR3, as DNA: TGCGCCAGCAGCTCCCCTAGGACTAGCGGGAGATCAGATACGCAGTATTTT. It codes for CASSSPRTSGRSDTQYF.

About this clone: One end of the junction fails to match germline, which may point to a read error. Additional DNA sequences in this sample encode the identical CDR3. The chain couples TRBV7-9 to TRBJ1-6; 8 bases match TRBD1. This CDR3 is 14 amino acids long. Germline CDR1 reads SEHNR; CDR2 reads FQNEAQ (reference sequence). This CDR3 reads CASSQGQANSPLHF. The CDR3, as DNA: TGTGCCAGCAGCCAGGGACAGGCCAATTCCCCCCTCCACTTT.

The V call is TRBV18, the J call TRBJ2-7, with D possibly matching TRBD1 (6 bases). Germline CDR1 is KGHSH and CDR2 is LQKENI. Between the trimmed V and J ends, which lost 3 bases and 2 bases, there was a span of 8 bases. The CDR3 is 13 amino acids. Here the CDR3 DNA reads TGTGCCAGCTCACCTAGGACAGCCTACGAGCAGTACTTC. Its protein is CASSPRTAYEQYF.

The J gene is TRBJ2-6, the V gene TRBV23-1; the match to TRBD1 covers 8 bases. TRBV23-1 carries the ORF label, with uncertain function. J lost 4 bases, V lost 1 base, and 3 bases had no gene match. The CDR3 is 16 amino acids. The CDR3 is CASSQFQGAGANVLTF. The CDR3 coding sequence is TGCGCCAGCAGTCAATTCCAGGGGGCCGGGGCCAACGTCCTGACTTTC.

The chain recombines TRBV11-2 with TRBJ2-3; 10 bases agree with TRBD2. After removal of 1 base from V and 7 bases from J, the junction contained 11 bases not matched to a gene. The germline V gene has CDR1 SGHAT and CDR2 FQNNGV. CDR3 length equals 17 residues. The CDR3 nucleotides are TGTGCCAGCAGCTTAGGGACTAGCGGAGGAGGGGGATATACGCAGTATTTT. This sequence encodes CASSLGTSGGGGYTQYF.

The chain joins TRBV29-1 to TRBJ2-2; D remains ambiguous. This CDR3 is built from 13 residues. The V end lost 4 bases, the J end lost 1 base, and 7 bases lay between the germline ends. CDR1 SQVTM and CDR2 ANQGSEA come from the germline V gene. CDR3: CSVGVLNTGELFF. CDR3 nucleotide sequence: TGCAGCGTTGGTGTCCTGAACACCGGGGAGCTGTTTTTT.

The V call is TRBV14, the J call TRBJ2-1, with no clear D. CDR1 is SGHDN, CDR2 FVKESK, per germline. V was cut by 6 bases and J by 3 bases, with 3 bases left in between. The CDR3 spans 11 residues. The CDR3 protein is CASSRYNEQFF. The CDR3 DNA sequence: TGTGCCAGCAGTCGCTACAATGAGCAGTTCTTC. Combining the CDR3 with reference TRBV14 and TRBJ2-1 gives the whole variable domain EAGVTQFPSHSVIEKGQTVTLRCDPISGHDNLYWYRRVMGKEIKFLLHFVKESKQDESGMPNNRFLAERTGGTYSTLKVQPAELEDSGVYFCASSRYNEQFFGPGTRLTVL.

Worth noting for this clone: In the same sample, other DNA sequences code for this CDR3. The V call is TRBV20-1, the J call TRBJ1-6, with a tentative D call TRBD1 (5 bases). There are 11 residues in the CDR3. CDR1 is DFQATT, CDR2 SNEGSKA, per germline (reference sequence). Trimming stripped 8 bases from V and 10 bases from J, with 12 bases between. The CDR3 bases are TGCAGTACCAGGGTGAACTCACCCCTCCACTTT. Translated, it gives CSTRVNSPLHF.

This clone was recorded only once. This chain joins TRBV9 and TRBJ2-1; D might be TRBD2 (5 bases). CDR3 length equals 15 residues. Per germline, CDR1 SGDLS and CDR2 YYNGEE. V was trimmed by 3 bases and J by 7 bases, leaving 17 bases between them. CDR3 residues: CASSDYGSGLNEQFF. CDR3 bases: TGTGCCAGCAGCGACTATGGATCGGGGTTGAATGAGCAGTTCTTC. The full variable domain, completed using reference TRBV9 and TRBJ2-1, is DSGVTQTPKHLITATGQRVTLRCSPRSGDLSVYWYQQSLDQGLQFLIQYYNGEERAKGNILERFSAQQFPDLHSELNLSSLELGDSALYFCASSDYGSGLNEQFFGPGTRLTVL.

The chain links TRBV7-2 to TRBJ2-7; D is ambiguous. CDR1 and CDR2 from the germline V gene are SGHTA and FQGNSA. The CDR3 sequence is 17 residues long. The V gene lost 1 base and the J gene lost 4 bases, with 20 bases spanning the gap. CDR3 loop: CASSLVVASARRYEQYF. In nucleotides, the CDR3 is TGTGCCAGCAGCTTAGTTGTAGCCTCCGCCCGGCGGTACGAGCAGTACTTC.

The chain links TRBV27 to TRBJ2-1, with 8 bases that match TRBD2. V gave up 5 bases and J gave up 6 bases; unmatched junction bases: 9. The CDR3 length is 15 residues. Per the germline V gene, CDR1 is MNHEY and CDR2 is SMNVEV (reference sequence). CDR3 protein: CASSRDGRAPNEQFF. As DNA, the CDR3 is TGTGCCAGCAGTCGGGACGGGAGGGCCCCCAATGAGCAGTTCTTC.

The CDR3: CASSARGAGGLNTQYF. The CDR3, as DNA: TGTGCCAGCAGTGCCCGGGGAGCGGGAGGTCTTAATACGCAGTATTTT. The rearrangement links TRBV6-1 to TRBJ2-3; 9 bases map to TRBD2. The CDR3 loop spans 16 amino acids. Germline assignment: CDR1 MNHNS and CDR2 SASEGT. V was pared by 4 bases and J by 7 bases, with 12 bases of the junction left unmatched.